Sequencing of this T cell receptor (beta chain) was carried out in a study of T cells after yellow fever vaccination. Regarding the study as a whole: Most primary-vaccination clones recurred post-booster (roughly 96% CD4, around 86% CD8).

TCRdb ran MiXCR on the 5' RACE reads and lists one entry per CDR3 protein. The table lists about 360,000 distinct CDR3 sequences, about 6% of them singletons, with approximately 16% in the top ten. The CDR3 contains 14 residues. V lost 6 bases to trimming and J lost 6 bases, with 15 bases between them. The table lists this clonotype with many counts. Antigen specificity is unknown. The source of this sequence is a man younger than 40 who received the YFV17D yellow fever vaccine. Sequenced material: PBMCs, taken 5 days after the yellow fever booster vaccination. V usage is TRBV12-3 or TRBV12-4 and J usage is TRBJ2-1; perhaps TRBD1 as D (6 bases). Here the CDR3 DNA reads TGTGCCAGCAGCTCAACAGGGATACTCAATGAGCAGTTCTTC. It yields the protein CASSSTGILNEQFF.